A single sample gave rise to the 14 T cell receptor beta chains below, sequenced in a study of tumor-infiltrating lymphocytes in glioblastoma multiforme. Multiple V-beta primers and a C-beta primer amplified TCRB from RNA. In TCRdb, the multiplex PCR reads were re-called with MiXCR into one record per CDR3 protein. Of 15,000 to 20,000 distinct CDR3 sequences listed, 65% to 80% are singletons. Sequenced material: peripheral blood. These receptors originate from a male donor with glioblastoma.

V is TRBV6-6 and J is TRBJ2-1, with 9 bases aligning to TRBD2. The CDR3 extends over 15 amino acids. Germline V gene sequence: CDR1 MNHNY, CDR2 SVGAGI (reference sequence). The V and J ends lost 2 bases and 5 bases, in that order; junction bases with no gene match: 4. The CDR3 DNA sequence: TGTGCCAGCAGTTACGAGGCTAGCGGGGACAATGAGCAGTTCTTC. This gives the protein CASSYEASGDNEQFF.

V is TRBV29-1 and J is TRBJ1-2; TRBD1 is a possible D gene (5 bases). Germline V gene sequence: CDR1 SQVTM, CDR2 ANQGSEA. There are 13 residues in the CDR3. The CDR3: CIVLRGTDYGYTF. DNA for the CDR3: TGCATCGTCTTACGTGGGACGGACTATGGCTACACCTTC.

In its sample, this clonotype was seen many times. The J gene is TRBJ2-3, the V gene TRBV20-1; D possibly matches TRBD1 or TRBD2 (5 bases each). The CDR3 runs to 16 residues. The germline V gene has CDR1 DFQATT and CDR2 SNEGSKA (reference sequence). Trimming left V 3 bases short and J 0 bases short, with 16 bases between. The CDR3 DNA is TGCAGTGCTAGTGGTGTCGGGGCTACTAGCACAGATACGCAGTATTTT. Translating gives CSASGVGATSTDTQYF.

The V call is TRBV12-3 or TRBV12-4, the J call TRBJ2-2; 9 nucleotides agree with TRBD1. This CDR3 is 15 amino acids long. Trimming took 7 bases from V and 4 from J; bases not matched to a gene: 7. CDR3 sequence (DNA): TGTGCCAGCACAACGACAGGGGGGCTCACCGGGGAGCTGTTTTTT. Protein product: CASTTTGGLTGELFF.

About this clonotype itself: A much larger clone lies one base from this, so it may be a read error. V is TRBV5-1 and J is TRBJ2-5; a possible D gene is TRBD2 (6 bases). CDR1 is SGHRS, CDR2 YFSETQ, per germline. The CDR3 has 15 amino acids. The CDR3: CTSSLTGTPKETQYF. CDR3 DNA: TGCACCAGCAGCTTGACCGGGACTCCAAAAGAGACCCAGTACTTC.

This clonotype has just one count. At one boundary the junction diverges from the germline segment, which might be a read error. CDR3 residues: CVSSLLTGGFEAQYF. The CDR3 DNA reads TGTGTCAGCAGCTTATTGACAGGTGGCTTTGAGGCCCAGTATTTC. The chain combines TRBV11-2 with TRBJ2-5; D may be TRBD1 (6 bases). Germline V gene sequence: CDR1 SGHAT, CDR2 FQNNGV. This CDR3 is 15 amino acids long.

In its sample, this clonotype was seen many times. The rearrangement joins TRBV11-2 to TRBJ2-1, with D possibly being TRBD2 (5 bases). V was shortened by 3 bases and J by 4 bases, with 10 bases between the two germline ends. Germline V gene lookup returns CDR1 SGHAT and CDR2 FQNNGV. CDR3 length equals 14 residues. CDR3 amino acids: CASSLSGVYNEQFF. The CDR3 DNA is TGTGCCAGCAGCTTGAGCGGAGTTTACAATGAGCAGTTCTTC. Drawing the rest from reference TRBV11-2 and TRBJ2-1, the complete variable domain is EAGVAQSPRYKIIEKRQSVAFWCNPISGHATLYWYQQILGQGPKLLIQFQNNGVVDDSQLPKDRFSAERLKGVDSTLKIQPAKLEDSAVYLCASSLSGVYNEQFFGPGTRLTVL.

This sequence joins TRBV6-2 or TRBV6-3 and TRBJ2-3; 10 bases map to TRBD2. The CDR3 runs to 16 residues. Looked up from germline, CDR1 is MNHEY and CDR2 is SVGEGT. The CDR3 here is CAGSRPTSGSTDTQYF. Here the CDR3 DNA reads TGTGCTGGCAGCCGACCGACTAGCGGGAGCACAGATACGCAGTATTTT.

The genes are TRBV11-2 and TRBJ2-1; no clear D gene. V lost 3 bases and J lost 6, with 9 bases in between. Looked up from germline, CDR1 is SGHAT and CDR2 is FQNNGV. The CDR3 consists of 13 residues. The CDR3 here is CASSFGQVNEQFF. CDR3 DNA: TGTGCCAGCAGCTTTGGGCAGGTCAATGAGCAGTTCTTC.

About this clonotype itself: The DNA is omitted, as the CDR3 cannot be located on it reliably, and the CDR3 follows TCRdb's listing. The chain links TRBV11-2 to TRBJ2-6. Germline CDR1 reads SGHAT; CDR2 reads FQNNGV. With termini counted, the CDR3 has 15 amino acids. The CDR3 spells CASSLWGSGASVLTF.

About this clonotype: A much larger clone is a single base away; this may be a read error. The chain couples TRBV5-1 to TRBJ2-1; TRBD2 agrees at 8 bases. The CDR3 spans 18 residues. In germline, CDR1 is SGHRS, CDR2 YFSETQ. CDR3 in DNA: TGCGCCAGCAGATTGGGTCTCGTGAGCGGGAGTCGTTGGAATGAGCAGTTCTTC. Translation: CASRLGLVSGSRWNEQFF.

This clonotype has more than one count but fewer than ten. The chain carries TRBV6-6 and TRBJ1-2; D possibly corresponds to TRBD1 (5 bases). Germline CDR1 is MNHNY and CDR2 is SVGAGI (reference sequence). The CDR3 runs 14 residues. V was shortened by 8 bases and J by 3 bases, with 16 bases between the two germline ends. The CDR3 is CASGGRAPDYGYTF. The CDR3 DNA sequence: TGTGCCAGCGGGGGTCGTGCCCCGGACTATGGCTACACCTTC.

This clonotype was counted ten times or more. The CDR3 DNA sequence: TGCGCCAGCAGCTTACAGGGCCTCACCTACGAGCAGTACTTC. Amino acid sequence: CASSLQGLTYEQYF. The J gene is TRBJ2-7, the V gene TRBV5-1; D possibly corresponds to TRBD1 (6 bases). Trimming removed 2 bases at V and 2 bases at J, with 11 bases between. Germline V lookup: CDR1 SGHRS, CDR2 YFSETQ. The CDR3 length is 14 residues.

As for this clonotype: At one boundary the junction diverges from the germline segment, which might be a read error. CDR3 DNA: TGCAGCGTTGAAGGCGGGTCCAAGACCTACGAGCAATGCTTC. Residues: CSVEGGSKTYEQCF. V is TRBV29-1 and J is TRBJ2-7, with a possible D match to TRBD2 (5 bases). Germline loops: CDR1 SQVTM, CDR2 ANQGSEA. CDR3 length: 14 residues.